The entry that follows covers one TCR beta chain sequence. This sample stems from a study of blood T cell repertoires in COVID-19. Study information: Samples came from the United States, Italy and Spain, spanning acute and convalescent COVID-19.

The CDR3 loop spans 16 amino acids. V dropped 3 bases and J dropped 4; count of bases not matched to a gene: 6. Germline V gives CDR1 SGHNT, CDR2 YYREEE (reference sequence). In the original processing: How many nucleated cells were present was estimated from reference gene primer amplification. Sequencing was performed with immunoSEQ multiplex PCR; in TCRdb, only in-frame clones are kept and a portion is missing. D and trimming come from the DNA, and the V and J calls and clone size come from that table. Here the sample spans fewer than 500,000 clones, 70% to 90% being singletons. Followed over time, Seattle patients had been enrolled while infection was active.

The chain joins TRBV5-4 to TRBJ1-6; TRBD1 matches 8 bases. This TCR was recovered from a man aged 18 to 29 with COVID-19, enrolled during active disease. The sequenced material came from peripheral blood. As DNA, the CDR3 is TGTGCCAGCAGCTCCGGACAGGGAGGTTATAATTCACCCCTCCACTTT. Its protein is CASSSGQGGYNSPLHF.